A selection of T cell receptor beta chains follows, all from one sample in a study of cytomegalovirus exposure and HLA in healthy donors. Repertoires were generated with immunoSEQ multiplex PCR, while TCRdb's copy carries only in-frame clones and drops some. The profile shows under 95,000 clones, around 77% of them singletons. The sample consisted of PBMCs. The receptors here all came from a boy aged 5-17 years in good health and CMV-seronegative. The conserved cysteine and the conserved F or W are not part of the CDR3 here.

j_gene | v_gene | CDR3aa
TRBJ2-5 | TRBV9 | ASSVEGHPRETQY
TRBJ1-4 | TRBV7-9 | ASSSPAATNEKLF
TRBJ2-5 | TRBV19 | ASSRFRQETQY
TRBJ1-2 | TRBV10-3 | AISPQGDYGYT
TRBJ2-7 | TRBV29-1 | SSRGHRGEQY
TRBJ2-1 | TRBV15 | ATSRDVRAVEQF
TRBJ1-6 | TRBV19 | ASTETGGRLALH
TRBJ2-5 | TRBV19 | ASSRPGLPETQY
TRBJ1-2 | TRBV5-4 | ASSLGQGSNYGYT
TRBJ2-7 | TRBV6-5 | ASSYSRTASYEQY
TRBJ2-7 | TRBV4-3 | ASSQDPRGGAYEQY
TRBJ1-5 | TRBV6-1 | ASQFGGWDQPQH
TRBJ1-1 | TRBV29-1 | SVSPGMNTEAF
TRBJ1-5 | TRBV30 | AWSDRDRAVYYNQPQH
TRBJ1-3 | TRBV7-6 | ASSPLQGNTIY
TRBJ1-5 | TRBV4-3 | ASGGGNQPQH
TRBJ2-7 | TRBV6-5 | ASSYRLDRWWEQY
TRBJ2-5 | TRBV15 | ATSLRDQETQY
TRBJ2-7 | TRBV27 | ASSLSGTSWYEQY
. | TRBV4-3 | ASSQDITSGNYEQY
TRBJ2-7 | TRBV13 | ASSSGGGHYEQY
TRBJ2-5 | TRBV7-3 | ASSLYGGGETQY
TRBJ2-1 | TRBV7-8 | ASSLPRGAAYNEQF
TRBJ1-6 | TRBV5-5 | ASSLGENNSPLH
TRBJ1-2 | TRBV10-3 | AISEGRGGPNYGYT
TRBJ2-7 | TRBV4-1 | ASSQDSDVGLAGSYEQY
TRBJ2-6 | TRBV25-1 | ASSGTGGLGANVLT
TRBJ1-1 | TRBV6-1 | ASREGRDNTEAF
TRBJ1-3 | TRBV7-9 | ASSRDIAGNTIY